The 25 T cell receptor beta chains in this list originate from one sample, sequenced in a study of blood T cell repertoires in COVID-19. Clones were sequenced by immunoSEQ multiplex PCR, and TCRdb holds only the in-frame ones, with some missing. This sample has more than 95,000 clones; approximately 89% occur once, and the top ten carry about 3.3%. Source material: peripheral blood. Receptor source: a woman older than 75 with COVID-19, enrolled during active disease.

This chain joins TRBV7-2 and TRBJ1-4, with 8 bases fitting TRBD1. CDR3 length equals 15 residues. The germline gives CDR1 SGHTA, CDR2 FQGNSA. With 6 bases clipped from V and 2 bases from J, the junction kept 5 bases outside the gene matches. The CDR3 reads CASRAGGRTNEKLFF. In nucleotides, the CDR3 is TGTGCCAGCAGGGCAGGGGGCCGGACTAATGAAAAACTGTTTTTT. The full variable domain, rest sourced from reference TRBV7-2 and TRBJ1-4, is GAGVSQSPSNKVTEKGKDVELRCDPISGHTALYWYRQSLGQGLEFLIYFQGNSAPDKSGLPSDRFSAERTGGSVSTLTIQRTQQEDSAVYLCASRAGGRTNEKLFFGSGTQLSVL.

J is TRBJ2-7 and V is TRBV5-8; D unclear. V lost 3 bases and J 6 bases, leaving 22 bases between the germline ends. CDR3 length: 16 amino acids. Germline V CDR1 and CDR2: SGHTS, YDEGEE. The CDR3 is CASSSPPVVRSGEQYF. Written as DNA, the CDR3 is TGTGCCAGCAGCTCCCCACCCGTTGTTAGATCGGGCGAGCAGTACTTC.

In DNA form, the CDR3 reads TGTGCCAGTTCCCTCCGGGGGGGCGACGAGCAGTACTTC. This codes for CASSLRGGDEQYF. The chain joins TRBV12-3 or TRBV12-4 to TRBJ2-7; 8 nucleotides match TRBD2. Trimming removed 9 bases from V and 5 bases from J; junction bases left unmatched: 9. This CDR3 region has 13 residues.

The chain combines TRBV9 with TRBJ2-1; 9 positions match TRBD2. The junction had 4 bases not matched to a gene; V was cut back by 4 bases and J by 5 bases. The germline V gene encodes CDR1 SGDLS and CDR2 YYNGEE. The CDR3 is made up of 14 amino acids. This CDR3 is CASSWSSGNNEQFF. CDR3 DNA: TGTGCCAGCAGCTGGTCTAGCGGGAACAATGAGCAGTTCTTC.

This rearrangement joins TRBV27 to TRBJ1-2; D may be TRBD1 (6 bases). The germline V gene encodes CDR1 MNHEY and CDR2 SMNVEV (reference sequence). The CDR3 length is 14 residues. The ends were cut back, 0 bases at V and 6 bases at J, with 11 bases in the middle. The CDR3 DNA is TGTGCCAGCAGTTTATCCCCAGGGGTGGATGGCTACACCTTC. Translating it yields CASSLSPGVDGYTF.

This chain links TRBV7-6 with TRBJ2-7, with D hard to call. Trimming shortened V by 0 bases and J by 4 bases, and 7 bases separated the two germline ends. Germline-derived CDR1 and CDR2 are SGHVS and FNYEAQ. The CDR3 contains 13 residues. The CDR3 reads CASSLANKYEQYF. As DNA, the CDR3 is TGTGCCAGCAGCTTAGCGAACAAGTACGAGCAGTACTTC.

The rearrangement links TRBV18 to TRBJ2-5, with TRBD1 matching over 9 bases. The ends lost 6 bases at V and 4 bases at J; junction bases unmatched: 9. The CDR3 has 15 amino acids. CDR1 is KGHSH and CDR2 is LQKENI in the germline V gene. The CDR3 DNA reads TGTGCCAGCTCTCGAGGACAGGGGTTCAGAGAGACCCAGTACTTC. Translated, it gives CASSRGQGFRETQYF.

The V and J genes are TRBV27 and TRBJ2-3, with a weak D call TRBD2 (7 bases). The ends were cut back, 1 base at V and 2 bases at J, with 19 bases in the middle. CDR1 and CDR2 from the germline V gene are MNHEY and SMNVEV (reference sequence). The CDR3 has 18 amino acids. The CDR3 nucleotides read TGTGCCAGCAGTTTATTGGGGGTAGGGGGAGGGCTCACAGATACGCAGTATTTT. Translating it yields CASSLLGVGGGLTDTQYF.

J is TRBJ1-2 and V is TRBV24-1, with 7 bases lining up with TRBD1. The germline V gene has CDR1 KGHDR and CDR2 SFDVKD. The CDR3 has 15 residues. The V and J ends lost 4 bases and 0 bases, in that order; junction bases with no gene match: 4. As DNA, the CDR3 is TGTGCCACCAGTGACCCGACAGGGCCTAACTATGGCTACACCTTC. Encoded protein: CATSDPTGPNYGYTF.

V usage is TRBV5-1 and J usage is TRBJ1-1, with a weak D call TRBD1 (5 bases). Germline CDR1 is SGHRS and CDR2 is YFSETQ. There are 16 residues in the CDR3. The V end lost 5 bases, the J end lost 0 bases, and 17 bases lay between the germline ends. The CDR3 sequence: CASSPQVGLLNTEAFF. CDR3 sequence (DNA): TGCGCCAGCAGTCCACAAGTGGGGCTCCTGAACACTGAAGCTTTCTTT.

This sequence joins TRBV7-9 and TRBJ1-3; D is unresolved. This CDR3 spans 14 amino acids. Germline CDR1 and CDR2: SEHNR and FQNEAQ (reference sequence). With 3 bases removed from V and 4 bases from J, the gap between germline ends came to 10 bases. The chain's CDR3 is CASSLGQGGNTIYF. CDR3 coding DNA: TGTGCCAGCAGCTTGGGCCAAGGAGGAAACACCATATATTTT.

The gene calls are TRBV7-7 and TRBJ2-1; TRBD2 agrees at 13 bases. The CDR3 has 16 amino acids. V dropped 3 bases and J dropped 8; count of bases not matched to a gene: 7. Germline values: CDR1 SSHAT, CDR2 FNYEAQ (reference sequence). In DNA, the CDR3 is TGTGCCAGCAGCTTCGGGGGACTAGCGGGAATCGATGAGCAGTTCTTC. Protein: CASSFGGLAGIDEQFF.

This sequence joins TRBV2 and TRBJ2-1, with TRBD2 matching 8 bases. The V gene end was trimmed by 6 bases and the J gene end by 15 bases; junction bases not matched to a gene: 10. Germline assignment: CDR1 SNHLY and CDR2 FYNNEI. The CDR3 spans 12 residues. CDR3 DNA sequence: TGTGCCAGCAGGCCGGGACTAGTCGGCTGGTTCTTC. It codes for CASRPGLVGWFF. Based on the CDR3 plus reference TRBV2 and TRBJ2-1, the full variable domain is EPEVTQTPSHQVTQMGQEVILRCVPISNHLYFYWYRQILGQKVEFLVSFYNNEISEKSEIFDDQFSVERPDGSNFTLKIRSTKLEDSAMYFCASRPGLVGWFFGPGTRLTVL.

As regards this clone: Being one base from a much bigger clone, this may be a read error. This sequence joins TRBV15 and TRBJ2-6; D uncertain. The V end lost 0 bases, the J end lost 0 bases, and 3 bases lay between the germline ends. CDR1 LNHNV and CDR2 YYDKDF come from the germline V gene (reference sequence). The CDR3 loop spans 15 amino acids. CDR3 in DNA: TGTGCCACCAGCAGAGACAACTCTGGGGCCAACGTCCTGACTTTC. This encodes CATSRDNSGANVLTF.

This clone was seen once. This chain uses TRBV28 with TRBJ1-1; the match to TRBD1 covers 8 bases. V lost 5 bases to trimming and J lost 6 bases; unmatched junction nucleotides: 5. This CDR3 is built from 13 residues. Germline V lookup: CDR1 MDHEN, CDR2 SYDVKM. Here the CDR3 DNA reads TGTGCCAGCAGTATCCCGGACAGGGCTGAAGCTTTCTTT. This gives the protein CASSIPDRAEAFF.

The rearrangement joins TRBV18 to TRBJ1-2; no clear D gene. The CDR3 length is 13 residues. Trimming stripped 3 bases from V and 5 bases from J, with 10 bases between. From germline, CDR1 is KGHSH and CDR2 LQKENI. In nucleotides, the CDR3 is TGTGCCAGCTCACCCCGGGAAGGATATGGCTACACCTTC. Its translation: CASSPREGYGYTF.

The chain is built from TRBV7-8 and TRBJ2-3; 8 bases align to TRBD2. The CDR3 runs to 15 residues. The J segment lost 4 bases and the V segment lost 5 bases, leaving 8 bases of the junction unmatched. Per the germline V gene, CDR1 is SGHVS and CDR2 is FQNEAQ. The CDR3 DNA follows: TGTGCCAGCAGCGTTAGCGGGGTTTCCGCAGATACGCAGTATTTT. Its translation: CASSVSGVSADTQYF.

This clone occurred once. The chain carries TRBV4-3 and TRBJ1-1; no definite D call. The CDR3 has 14 amino acids. From germline, CDR1 is LGHNA and CDR2 YSLEER. V shed 5 bases and J shed 1 base, with 11 bases lying between them. CDR3 DNA: TGCGCCAGCAGCAGAGATTCGGGGAACACTGAAGCTTTCTTT. As protein: CASSRDSGNTEAFF.

The chain couples TRBV7-8 to TRBJ2-5; TRBD1 is a possible D gene (7 bases). This CDR3 has 13 residues. V was pared by 3 bases and J by 5 bases, with 10 bases between. CDR1 is SGHVS, CDR2 FQNEAQ, per germline. The CDR3 loop reads CASSFPGGETQYF. CDR3 nucleotide sequence: TGTGCCAGCAGCTTCCCAGGGGGGGAGACCCAGTACTTC.

The gene calls are TRBV2 and TRBJ2-5; D perhaps matches TRBD2 (6 bases). V dropped 8 bases and J dropped 0 bases, with 16 bases sitting between them. CDR1 is SNHLY and CDR2 is FYNNEI in the germline V gene. CDR3 length: 15 residues. The CDR3 protein is CASGLGGTYQETQYF. CDR3 DNA: TGTGCCAGCGGTCTAGGCGGGACGTACCAAGAGACCCAGTACTTC. Based on the CDR3 plus reference TRBV2 and TRBJ2-5, the full variable domain is EPEVTQTPSHQVTQMGQEVILRCVPISNHLYFYWYRQILGQKVEFLVSFYNNEISEKSEIFDDQFSVERPDGSNFTLKIRSTKLEDSAMYFCASGLGGTYQETQYFGPGTRLLVL.

This chain links TRBV19 with TRBJ2-5, with a weak D call TRBD1 (6 bases). This CDR3 spans 14 amino acids. V lost 3 bases, J lost 4 bases, and 12 bases lay in between. The germline CDR1 and CDR2 sequences are LNHDA and SQIVND (reference sequence). CDR3 sequence (DNA): TGTGCCAGTAGTATGTTCGGCAGGGGAGAGACCCAGTACTTC. This codes for CASSMFGRGETQYF.

V usage is TRBV10-1 and J usage is TRBJ1-1; 9 nucleotides align to TRBD1. Germline V gene data show CDR1 as WNHNN and CDR2 as SYGVQD (reference sequence). With 3 bases clipped from V and 5 bases from J, the junction kept 10 bases outside the gene matches. The CDR3 is 16 amino acids. The CDR3 DNA follows: TGCGCCAGCAGTGACTACCACAGGGGGCGGGGGACTGAAGCTTTCTTT. Translated, it gives CASSDYHRGRGTEAFF.

The rearrangement links TRBV7-2 to TRBJ2-3, with D maybe TRBD1 (5 bases). The CDR3 loop spans 15 amino acids. V was cut by 5 bases and J by 5 bases, with 17 bases left in between. Germline CDR1 reads SGHTA; CDR2 reads FQGNSA. CDR3 region: CASSPMRSGQDTQYF. Here the CDR3 DNA reads TGTGCCAGCAGCCCGATGCGTTCAGGGCAAGATACGCAGTATTTT.

J is TRBJ2-1 and V is TRBV7-2, with D perhaps TRBD2 (6 bases). The V and J ends lost 3 bases and 4 bases respectively, with 16 bases between them. The CDR3 covers 16 residues. Germline loops: CDR1 SGHTA, CDR2 FQGNSA. The DNA for the CDR3 is TGTGCCAGCAGCTTCTCCGGGACTTCCAAGTACAATGAGCAGTTCTTC. It encodes CASSFSGTSKYNEQFF.

V and J are TRBV27 and TRBJ2-1, with a weak D call TRBD2 (5 bases). Germline CDR1 is MNHEY and CDR2 is SMNVEV (reference sequence). The germline V and J ends were trimmed by 6 bases and 10 bases, with 22 bases remaining between them. This CDR3 has 15 amino acids. The CDR3 protein is CASSISGQVPGEQFF. The CDR3 coding sequence is TGTGCCAGCAGCATATCGGGTCAGGTCCCGGGGGAGCAGTTCTTC.